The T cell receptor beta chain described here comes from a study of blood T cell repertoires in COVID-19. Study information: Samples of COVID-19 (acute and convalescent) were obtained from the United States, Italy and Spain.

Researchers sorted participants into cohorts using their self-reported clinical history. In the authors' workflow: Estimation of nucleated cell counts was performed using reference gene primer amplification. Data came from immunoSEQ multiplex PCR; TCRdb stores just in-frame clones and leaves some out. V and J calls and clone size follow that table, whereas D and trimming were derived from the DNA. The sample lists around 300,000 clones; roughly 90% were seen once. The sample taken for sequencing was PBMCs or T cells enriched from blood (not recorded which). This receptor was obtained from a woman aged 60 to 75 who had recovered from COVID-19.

The CDR3 region has the DNA TGTGCCAGCAGCTTAAAGGGAAGGACAGGGAACACTGAAGCTTTCTTT. Amino acids: CASSLKGRTGNTEAFF. The V call is TRBV7-9, the J call TRBJ1-1; 7 bases line up with TRBD1. This CDR3 is built from 16 residues. V was pared by 2 bases and J by 1 base, with 7 bases of the junction left unmatched. The germline gives CDR1 SEHNR, CDR2 FQNEAQ (reference sequence).